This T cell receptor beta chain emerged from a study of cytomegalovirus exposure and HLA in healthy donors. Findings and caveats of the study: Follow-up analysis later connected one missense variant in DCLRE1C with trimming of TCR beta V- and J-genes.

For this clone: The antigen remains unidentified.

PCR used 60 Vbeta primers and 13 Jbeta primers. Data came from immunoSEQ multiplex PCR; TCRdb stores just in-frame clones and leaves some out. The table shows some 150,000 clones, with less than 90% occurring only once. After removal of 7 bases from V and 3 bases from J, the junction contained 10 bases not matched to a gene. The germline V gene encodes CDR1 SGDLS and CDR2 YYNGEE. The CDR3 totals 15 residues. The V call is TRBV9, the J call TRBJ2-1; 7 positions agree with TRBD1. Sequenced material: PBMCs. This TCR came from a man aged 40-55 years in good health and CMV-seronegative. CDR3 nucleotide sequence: TGTGCCAGCGGGTCAAGGGGGCGAGACTACAATGAGCAGTTCTTC. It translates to CASGSRGRDYNEQFF.